This TCR beta chain was captured by sequencing in a study of neurological immune-mediated disorders. On the study more broadly: Within the group of approximately 34 multiple sclerosis patients, around 31 were relapsing-remitting, while 3 were secondary progressive.

Points on this clonotype: Its antigen is currently unknown.

The unsorted libraries originated from 2 million PBMCs kept at -80 C. CDR1 is SGHAT, CDR2 FQNNGV, per germline. The CDR3 spans 17 residues. With 0 bases removed from V and 0 bases from J, the gap between germline ends came to 12 bases. Study outcomes and limitations: HTLV-1-associated myelopathy showed the most TCR clonal expansion; multiple sclerosis the least, below healthy controls.

cDNA synthesis was performed by 5'RACE with 10-nucleotide random UMIs. TCRdb reprocessed the 5' RACE reads with MiXCR, giving one entry per CDR3 protein. The sample has about 32,000 distinct CDR3 sequences, around 4% seen once; the top ten hold around 2%. The source of this sequence is a young man with multiple sclerosis. The sequencing input was PBMCs. The chain recombines TRBV11-2 with TRBJ2-1; D is ambiguous. The CDR3 loop is CASSLEGRPSSYNEQFF. CDR3 in DNA: TGTGCCAGCAGCTTAGAAGGGCGACCTAGCTCCTACAATGAGCAGTTCTTC.